One T cell receptor (beta chain) is described in this entry. Its specificity is not known. The data were taken from a study of T-cell memory formation after mild COVID-19. Study at large: TCR clusters were largely donor specific. Study-level findings and limits: Clones that contracted from day 15 to 85 had balanced CD4/CD8; later expanders were CD4+ biased. The appearance of some responding clones in pre-infection memory suggested that cross-reactive memory joined.

TCRdb re-called the 5' RACE reads through MiXCR, storing one row per CDR3 protein. The table shows roughly 620,000 distinct CDR3 sequences, with roughly 18% occurring only once. CDR3 length: 16 amino acids. V lost 2 bases to trimming and J lost 7 bases, with 20 bases between them. CDR1 and CDR2 from the germline V gene are MNHEY and SVGAGI. The chain is built from TRBV6-5 and TRBJ1-2, with D unresolved. Sequenced sample: PBMCs or a T cell subset sorted from them (not recorded which). This receptor was identified in an adult woman who had mild COVID-19 (a few samples of this study predate the infection). Cell type and time point are not known. The CDR3 nucleotides are TGTGCCAGCAGTTACGGATGGTCCCGGGCGGGAGGTGGCTACACCTTC. It is translated as CASSYGWSRAGGGYTF.